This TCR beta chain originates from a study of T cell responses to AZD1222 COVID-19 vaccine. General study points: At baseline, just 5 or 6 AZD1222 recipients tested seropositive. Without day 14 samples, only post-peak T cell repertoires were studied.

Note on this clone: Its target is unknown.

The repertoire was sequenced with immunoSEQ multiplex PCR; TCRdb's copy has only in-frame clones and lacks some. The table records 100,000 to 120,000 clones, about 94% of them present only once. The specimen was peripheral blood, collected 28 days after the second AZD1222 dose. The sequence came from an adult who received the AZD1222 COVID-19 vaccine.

CDR3 DNA sequence: TGTGCCAGCAGTGATGGACCGTGGCCGTATGGCTACACCTTC. Its translation is CASSDGPWPYGYTF. The gene calls are TRBV28 and TRBJ1-2; D is undetermined. V gave up 5 bases and J gave up 5 bases, with 15 bases separating them. This CDR3 has 14 amino acids. Per germline, CDR1 MDHEN and CDR2 SYDVKM.